This T cell receptor (beta chain) was observed in a study of spatial heterogeneity in lung cancer (dated by TCRdb to about 2019). A note on the overall study: Beta-chain transcripts were consistently detected in greater numbers than alpha-chain transcripts, which likely reflects a higher abundance of beta-chain transcripts. Nonsynonymous mutation counts, determined by whole-exome sequencing of tumor tissue, were related to TCR repertoire features. In tumor regions, TCR transcript counts showed a strong correlation with a T cell transcriptional module score derived from matched bulk RNA-seq. At surgery, both alpha and beta chains were TCR-sequenced in 200 to 250 tumor regions, some 64 matched nontumor lung samples and 56 PBMC samples. In non-small cell lung cancer, the study made a quantitative comparison of TCR alpha and beta repertoires among multiple tumor regions, matched nontumor lung and blood. In the raw uncorrected reads, each unique combination of TCR and UMI appeared more than ten times on average.

The time point tag for this specimen amounts to: sample taken at primary tumor resection. Donors were 72 patients with early-stage, untreated non-small cell lung cancer from the lung TRACERx cohort. Without any cell sorting, TCR sequencing was performed on whole RNA extracted either from tumor and nontumor lung tissue or from cryopreserved PBMC samples. Only patients with enough RNA available from two or more tumor regions were chosen for TCR sequencing. A lung pathologist reviewed the tumor and adjacent nontumor lung specimens before the specimens were selected. Comments on this clonotype: Its antigen is not yet known. No quality values exist for individual bases; no much larger clone is one base distant.

Libraries were constructed by 5' RACE. The sequencer listed for this sample is NextSeq 500. To allow correction of PCR and sequencing errors, the TCR library protocol tagged every TCR cDNA molecule with a unique molecular identifier. The source study handled its data this way. Decombinator tools were used for TCR identification, UMI-based error correction and CDR3 extraction. TCRs above a frequency of 2 per 1,000, corresponding to the top 1% of the tumor frequency distribution, were defined as expanded. Expanded tumor TCRs statistically deemed absent (corrected P<0.05) from at least one tumor region were classed as regional, and all other expanded tumor TCRs were classed as ubiquitous. Each repertoire was subsampled 100 times to 5,000 TCRs, after which Renyi diversity was computed with the R vegan package. CDR3 similarity networks were constructed using string-kernel similarity of amino acid triplets, with links drawn between CDR3s whose pairwise similarity was above 0.82. TCRdb trimmed public reads at Q25 via fastp, called clones via MiXCR and kept in-frame beta chains. Each entry is one CDR3 protein sequence, shown with its most common DNA and genes. The V and J calls shown here were made by TCRdb, not taken from the authors' results. This sample holds some 3,200 distinct CDR3 sequences; more than 15% were observed only once. Approximately 15% of the sample lies in the top ten.

Overall results and qualifications from the work: Additional single-cell paired TCR alpha and beta sequencing was considered necessary to confirm, at a functional level, the hypothesis that regional TCRs recognize regional mutations. The count of ubiquitous expanded TCRs correlated with the count of ubiquitous nonsynonymous mutations, and the count of regional expanded TCRs correlated with the count of regional nonsynonymous mutations. The tumor nonsynonymous mutation count correlated with the number of expanded intratumoral alpha and beta TCRs. TCR-seq coverage of tumor T cells was estimated at only approximately 7% for alpha chains and 13% for beta chains.

The CDR3 runs 12 residues from the cysteine to the phenylalanine. CDR3 DNA is the only sequence kept; it has 36 bases, read in frame from the first base. CDR1 MNHEY and CDR2 SVGAGI are derived from the germline V gene. V and J lose 6 bases and 4 bases, and a span of 8 bases separates them. The starting material was lung tumor tissue, obtained at surgery. The chain links TRBV6-5 with TRBJ2-3; the D segment could be TRBD2, given 6 matching bases. The receptor comes from a male donor with early-stage non-small cell lung cancer. The CDR3 region reads CASSPSADTQYF. The sequence in DNA is TGTGCCAGCAGCCCTAGCGCAGATACGCAGTATTTT.